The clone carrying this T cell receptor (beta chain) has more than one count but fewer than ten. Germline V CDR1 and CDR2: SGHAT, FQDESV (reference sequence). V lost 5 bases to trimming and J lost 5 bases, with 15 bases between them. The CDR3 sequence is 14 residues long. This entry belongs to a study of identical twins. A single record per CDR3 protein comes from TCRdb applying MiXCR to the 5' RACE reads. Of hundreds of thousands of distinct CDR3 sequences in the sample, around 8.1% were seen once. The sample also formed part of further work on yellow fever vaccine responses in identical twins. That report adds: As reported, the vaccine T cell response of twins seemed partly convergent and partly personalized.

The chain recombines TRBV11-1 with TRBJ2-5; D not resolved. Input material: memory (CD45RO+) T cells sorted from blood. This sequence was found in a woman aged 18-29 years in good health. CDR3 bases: TGTGCCAGCAGCCGGGCCCTCCTGGGGGAGACCCAGTACTTC. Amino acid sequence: CASSRALLGETQYF.